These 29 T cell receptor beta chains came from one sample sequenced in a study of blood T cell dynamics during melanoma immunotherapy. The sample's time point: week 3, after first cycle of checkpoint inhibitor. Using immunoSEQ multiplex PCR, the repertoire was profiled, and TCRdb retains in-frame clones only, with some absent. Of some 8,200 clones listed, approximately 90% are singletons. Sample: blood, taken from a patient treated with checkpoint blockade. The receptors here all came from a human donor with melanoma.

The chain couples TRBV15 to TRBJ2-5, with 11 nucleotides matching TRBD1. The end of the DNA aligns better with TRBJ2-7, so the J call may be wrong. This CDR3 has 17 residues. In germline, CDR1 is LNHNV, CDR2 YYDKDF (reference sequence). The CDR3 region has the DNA TGTGCCACCAGCAATGATTGGCCGGGACAGGGGGTATACGAGCAGTACTTC. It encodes CATSNDWPGQGVYEQYF.

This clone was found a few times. CDR3 sequence (DNA): TGTGCCAGCGGATCCGACAGGGGGCGGGACACTGAAGCTTTCTTT. Protein product: CASGSDRGRDTEAFF. This rearrangement joins TRBV6-1 to TRBJ1-1; 10 bases fit TRBD1. V shed 8 bases, J shed 3 bases, and the junction held 9 bases outside the gene matches. There are 15 residues in the CDR3. Germline CDR1 is MNHNS and CDR2 is SASEGT.

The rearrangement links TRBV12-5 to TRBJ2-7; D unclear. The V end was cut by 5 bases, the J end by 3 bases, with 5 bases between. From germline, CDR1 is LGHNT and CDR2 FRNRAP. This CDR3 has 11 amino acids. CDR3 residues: CASGMIYEQYF. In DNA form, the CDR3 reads TGTGCTAGTGGTATGATCTACGAGCAGTACTTC.

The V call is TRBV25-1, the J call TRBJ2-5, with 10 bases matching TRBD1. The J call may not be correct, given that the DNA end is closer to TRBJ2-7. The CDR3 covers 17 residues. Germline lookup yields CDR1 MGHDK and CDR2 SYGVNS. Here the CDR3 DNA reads TGTGCCAGCAGTGAGGGGTCTCCGGGACAGGGGTTATACGAGCAGTACTTC. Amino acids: CASSEGSPGQGLYEQYF.

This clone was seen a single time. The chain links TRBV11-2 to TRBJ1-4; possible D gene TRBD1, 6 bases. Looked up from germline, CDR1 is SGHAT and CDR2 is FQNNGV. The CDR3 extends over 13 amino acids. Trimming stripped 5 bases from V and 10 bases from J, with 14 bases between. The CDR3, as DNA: TGTGCCAGCAGCGAACAGGGTGCCGGAAAACTGTTTTTT. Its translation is CASSEQGAGKLFF.

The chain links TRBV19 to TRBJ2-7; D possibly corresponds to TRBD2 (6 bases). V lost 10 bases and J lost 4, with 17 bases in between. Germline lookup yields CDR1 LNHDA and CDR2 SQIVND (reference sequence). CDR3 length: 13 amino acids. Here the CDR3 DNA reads TGTGCCACCAGCTGGGGGGAGCAGTACGAGCAGTACTTC. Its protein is CATSWGEQYEQYF.

CDR3 residues: CASKRAGAKNTEAFF. In DNA, the CDR3 is TGTGCCAGCAAACGGGCAGGGGCGAAGAACACTGAAGCTTTCTTT. The chain has TRBV6-5 and TRBJ1-1, with D possibly TRBD1 on 6 matching bases. Germline-derived CDR1 and CDR2 are MNHEY and SVGAGI. Trimming pared 7 bases from V and 1 base from J, leaving 16 bases between. The length of the CDR3 is 15 residues.

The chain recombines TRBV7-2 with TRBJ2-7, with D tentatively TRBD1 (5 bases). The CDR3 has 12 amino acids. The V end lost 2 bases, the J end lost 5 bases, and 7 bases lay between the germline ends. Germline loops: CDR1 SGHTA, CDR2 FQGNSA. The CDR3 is CASSLLGDEQYF. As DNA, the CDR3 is TGTGCCAGCAGCTTATTAGGGGACGAGCAGTACTTC.

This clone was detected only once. The CDR3 sequence: CASSPNRGDSGYTF. CDR3 in DNA: TGTGCCAGCTCACCAAACAGGGGGGATAGTGGCTACACCTTC. This chain joins TRBV18 and TRBJ1-2, with TRBD1 matching 8 bases. CDR3 size: 14 residues. With V trimmed by 2 bases and J by 7 bases, 6 bases remained unmatched. Germline CDR1 is KGHSH and CDR2 is LQKENI.

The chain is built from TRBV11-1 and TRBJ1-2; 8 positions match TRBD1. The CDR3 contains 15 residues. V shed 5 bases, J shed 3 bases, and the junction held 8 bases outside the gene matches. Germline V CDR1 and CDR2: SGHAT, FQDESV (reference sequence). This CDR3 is CASSQQGDGHYGYTF. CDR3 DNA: TGTGCCAGCAGCCAACAGGGGGATGGTCACTATGGCTACACCTTC.

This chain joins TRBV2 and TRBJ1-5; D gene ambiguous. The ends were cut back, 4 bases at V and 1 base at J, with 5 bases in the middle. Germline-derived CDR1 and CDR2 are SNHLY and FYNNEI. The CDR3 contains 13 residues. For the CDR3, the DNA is TGTGCCAGCAGTGGGGTAAGCAATCAGCCCCAGCATTTT. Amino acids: CASSGVSNQPQHF.

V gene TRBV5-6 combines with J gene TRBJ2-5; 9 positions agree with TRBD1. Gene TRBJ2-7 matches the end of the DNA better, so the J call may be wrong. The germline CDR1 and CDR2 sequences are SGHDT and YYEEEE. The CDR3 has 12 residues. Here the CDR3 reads CASSWDRDEQYF. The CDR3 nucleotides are TGTGCCAGCAGCTGGGACAGGGACGAGCAGTACTTC.

The CDR3 loop is CASTRGGAKTEAFF. DNA for the CDR3: TGTGCCAGTACCAGGGGAGGGGCGAAGACTGAAGCTTTCTTT. V is TRBV19 and J is TRBJ1-1; D perhaps matches TRBD1 (6 bases). V lost 7 bases to trimming and J lost 5 bases, with 17 bases between them. Germline V gives CDR1 LNHDA, CDR2 SQIVND (reference sequence). This CDR3 spans 14 amino acids.

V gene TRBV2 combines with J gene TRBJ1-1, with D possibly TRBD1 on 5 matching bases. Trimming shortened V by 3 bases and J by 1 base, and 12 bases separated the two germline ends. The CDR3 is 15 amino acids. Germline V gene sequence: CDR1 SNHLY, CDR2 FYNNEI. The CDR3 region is CASSDFSQANTEAFF. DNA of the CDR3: TGTGCCAGCAGTGATTTCTCACAGGCGAACACTGAAGCTTTCTTT. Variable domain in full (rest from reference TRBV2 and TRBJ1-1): EPEVTQTPSHQVTQMGQEVILRCVPISNHLYFYWYRQILGQKVEFLVSFYNNEISEKSEIFDDQFSVERPDGSNFTLKIRSTKLEDSAMYFCASSDFSQANTEAFFGQGTRLTVV.

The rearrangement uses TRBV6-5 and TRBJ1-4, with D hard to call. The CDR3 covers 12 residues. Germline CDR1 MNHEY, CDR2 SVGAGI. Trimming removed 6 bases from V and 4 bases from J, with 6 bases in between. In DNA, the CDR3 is TGTGCCAGCAGCCGCCGTAATGAAAAACTGTTTTTT. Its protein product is CASSRRNEKLFF.

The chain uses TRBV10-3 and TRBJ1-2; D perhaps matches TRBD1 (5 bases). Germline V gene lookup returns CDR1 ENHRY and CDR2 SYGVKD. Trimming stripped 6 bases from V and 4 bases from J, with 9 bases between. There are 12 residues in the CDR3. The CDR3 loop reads CAIRAGIYGYTF. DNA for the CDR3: TGTGCCATCAGGGCAGGGATCTATGGCTACACCTTC.

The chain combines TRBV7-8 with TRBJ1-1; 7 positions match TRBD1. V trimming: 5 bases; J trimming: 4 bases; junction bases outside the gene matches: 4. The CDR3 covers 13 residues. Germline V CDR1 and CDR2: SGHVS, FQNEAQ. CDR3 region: CASSARQGTEAFF. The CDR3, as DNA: TGTGCCAGCAGCGCTCGACAGGGCACTGAAGCTTTCTTT. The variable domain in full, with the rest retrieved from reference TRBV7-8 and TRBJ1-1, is GAGVSQSPRYKVAKRGQDVALRCDPISGHVSLFWYQQALGQGPEFLTYFQNEAQLDKSGLPSDRFFAERPEGSVSTLKIQRTQQEDSAVYLCASSARQGTEAFFGQGTRLTVV.

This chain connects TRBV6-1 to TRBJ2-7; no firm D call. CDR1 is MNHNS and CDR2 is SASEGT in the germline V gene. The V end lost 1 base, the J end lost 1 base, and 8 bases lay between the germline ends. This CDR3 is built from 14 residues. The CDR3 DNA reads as TGTGCCAGCAGTGAAGACGTCAGGTCCTACGAGCAGTACTTC. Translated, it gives CASSEDVRSYEQYF.

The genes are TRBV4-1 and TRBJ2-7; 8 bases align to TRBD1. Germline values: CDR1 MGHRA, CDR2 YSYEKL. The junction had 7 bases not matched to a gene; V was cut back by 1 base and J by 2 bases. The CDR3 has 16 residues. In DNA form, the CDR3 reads TGCGCCAGCAGCCAAGGACAGGGGCCCCTAGCCTACGAGCAGTACTTC. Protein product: CASSQGQGPLAYEQYF.

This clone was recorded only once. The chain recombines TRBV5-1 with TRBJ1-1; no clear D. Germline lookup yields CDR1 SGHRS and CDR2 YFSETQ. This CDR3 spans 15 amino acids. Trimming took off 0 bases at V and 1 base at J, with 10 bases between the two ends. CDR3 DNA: TGCGCCAGCAGCTTGGTTGGGCAATCGAACACTGAAGCTTTCTTT. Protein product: CASSLVGQSNTEAFF.

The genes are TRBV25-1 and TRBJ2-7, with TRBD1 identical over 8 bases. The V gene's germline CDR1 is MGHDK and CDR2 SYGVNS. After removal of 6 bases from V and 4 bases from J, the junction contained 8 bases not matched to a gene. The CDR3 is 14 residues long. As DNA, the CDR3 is TGTGCCAGCAGCCCCCCGGACAGGGTATACGAGCAGTACTTC. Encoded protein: CASSPPDRVYEQYF.

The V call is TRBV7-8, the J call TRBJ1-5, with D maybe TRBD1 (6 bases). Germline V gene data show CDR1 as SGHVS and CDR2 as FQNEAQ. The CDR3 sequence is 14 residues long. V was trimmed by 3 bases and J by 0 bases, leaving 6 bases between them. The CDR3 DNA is TGTGCCAGCAGCTTGGACAGTAGCAATCAGCCCCAGCATTTT. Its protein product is CASSLDSSNQPQHF.

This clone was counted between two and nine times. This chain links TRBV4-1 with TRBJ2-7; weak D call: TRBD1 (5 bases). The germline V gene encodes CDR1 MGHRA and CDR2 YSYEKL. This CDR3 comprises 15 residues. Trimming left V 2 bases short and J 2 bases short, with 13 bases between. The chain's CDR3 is CASSQPFVGPYEQYF. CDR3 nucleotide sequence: TGCGCCAGCAGCCAACCCTTCGTGGGGCCCTACGAGCAGTACTTC.

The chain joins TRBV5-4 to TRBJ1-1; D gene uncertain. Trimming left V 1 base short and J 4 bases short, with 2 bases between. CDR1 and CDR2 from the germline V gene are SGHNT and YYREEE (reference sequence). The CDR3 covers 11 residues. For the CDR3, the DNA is TGTGCCAGCAGCTTGTTCACTGAAGCTTTCTTT. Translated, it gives CASSLFTEAFF.

Here the CDR3 reads CASSLDVINYGYTF. As DNA, the CDR3 is TGTGCCAGCAGCTTGGACGTGATTAACTATGGCTACACCTTC. The chain carries TRBV5-6 and TRBJ1-2, with D unclear. The germline V gene has CDR1 SGHDT and CDR2 YYEEEE. The length of the CDR3 is 14 residues. Trimming cost V 0 bases and J 1 base, with 7 bases left between them.

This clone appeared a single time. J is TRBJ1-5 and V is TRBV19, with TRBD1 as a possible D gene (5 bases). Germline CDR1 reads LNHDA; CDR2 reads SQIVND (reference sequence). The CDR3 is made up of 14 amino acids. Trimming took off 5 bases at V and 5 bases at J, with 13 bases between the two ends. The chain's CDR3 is CASSGGGDDQPQHF. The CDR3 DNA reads TGTGCCAGTAGTGGGGGAGGGGATGATCAGCCCCAGCATTTT.

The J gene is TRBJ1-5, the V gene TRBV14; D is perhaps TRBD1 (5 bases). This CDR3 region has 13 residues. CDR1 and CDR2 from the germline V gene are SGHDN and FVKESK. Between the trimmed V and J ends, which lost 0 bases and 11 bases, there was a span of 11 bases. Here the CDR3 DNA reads TGTGCCAGCAGCCAAGATCTACGGGGGGCCCAGCATTTT. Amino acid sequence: CASSQDLRGAQHF.

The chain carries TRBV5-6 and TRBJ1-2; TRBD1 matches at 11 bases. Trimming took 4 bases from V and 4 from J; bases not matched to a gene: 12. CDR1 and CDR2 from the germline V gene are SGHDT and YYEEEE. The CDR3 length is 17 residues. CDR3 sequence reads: CASSPGDRGSRSYGYTF. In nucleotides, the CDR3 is TGTGCCAGCAGCCCAGGGGACAGGGGGAGCCGCTCCTATGGCTACACCTTC.

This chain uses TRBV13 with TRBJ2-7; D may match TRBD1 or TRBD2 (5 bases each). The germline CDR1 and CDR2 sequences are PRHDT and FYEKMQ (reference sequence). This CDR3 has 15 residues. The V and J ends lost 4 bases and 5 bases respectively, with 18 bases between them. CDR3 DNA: TGTGCCAGCAGCTCACGGGGCACAAAAGGCAACGAGCAGTACTTC. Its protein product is CASSSRGTKGNEQYF. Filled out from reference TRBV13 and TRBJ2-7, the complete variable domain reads AAGVIQSPRHLIKEKRETATLKCYPIPRHDTVYWYQQGPGQDPQFLISFYEKMQSDKGSIPDRFSAQQFSDYHSELNMSSLELGDSALYFCASSSRGTKGNEQYFGPGTRLTVT.